This T cell receptor (beta chain) was recorded in a study of response to subunit inactivated influenza vaccine. TCRdb independently ran MiXCR on the RT-PCR reads; one entry per CDR3 protein. The sample holds about 700,000 distinct CDR3 sequences, about 14% seen once. Note on this clonotype: The target antigen is unknown.

J gave up 9 bases and V 4 bases, and 8 bases lay outside the gene matches. This CDR3 has 14 amino acids. Germline V CDR1 and CDR2: SGHTA, FQGTGA. Points from the study as a whole: Researchers suggested that each seasonal influenza vaccination recruits few new T cells.

This chain joins TRBV7-3 and TRBJ2-1; 8 bases match TRBD2. This TCR derives from a man in his fifties or sixties who received an inactivated influenza vaccine. Sample: PBMCs from blood, taken 14 to 15 days before vaccination. CDR3 residues: CASSSGTRTGEQFF. The CDR3 coding sequence is TGTGCCAGCAGCTCCGGGACTAGGACGGGTGAGCAGTTCTTC.